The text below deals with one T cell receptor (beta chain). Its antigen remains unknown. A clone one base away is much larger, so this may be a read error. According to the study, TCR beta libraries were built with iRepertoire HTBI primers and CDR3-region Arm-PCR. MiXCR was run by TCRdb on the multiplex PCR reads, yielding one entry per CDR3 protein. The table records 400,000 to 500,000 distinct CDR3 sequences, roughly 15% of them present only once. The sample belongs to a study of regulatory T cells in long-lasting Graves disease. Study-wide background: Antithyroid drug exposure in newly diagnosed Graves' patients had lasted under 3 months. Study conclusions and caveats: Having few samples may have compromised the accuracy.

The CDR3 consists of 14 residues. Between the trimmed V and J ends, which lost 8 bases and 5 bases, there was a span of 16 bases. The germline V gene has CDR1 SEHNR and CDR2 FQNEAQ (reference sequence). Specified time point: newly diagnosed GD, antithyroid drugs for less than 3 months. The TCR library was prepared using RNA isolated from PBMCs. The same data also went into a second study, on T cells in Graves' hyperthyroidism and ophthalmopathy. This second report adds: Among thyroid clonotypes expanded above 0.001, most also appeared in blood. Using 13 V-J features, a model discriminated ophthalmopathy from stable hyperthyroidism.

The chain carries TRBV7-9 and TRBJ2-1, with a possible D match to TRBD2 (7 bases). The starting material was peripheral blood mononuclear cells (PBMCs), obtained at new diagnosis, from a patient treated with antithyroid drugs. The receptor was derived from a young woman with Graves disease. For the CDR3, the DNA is TGTGCCAGCTTCAGGGGAGGGCTCGACAATGAGCAGTTCTTC. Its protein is CASFRGGLDNEQFF.